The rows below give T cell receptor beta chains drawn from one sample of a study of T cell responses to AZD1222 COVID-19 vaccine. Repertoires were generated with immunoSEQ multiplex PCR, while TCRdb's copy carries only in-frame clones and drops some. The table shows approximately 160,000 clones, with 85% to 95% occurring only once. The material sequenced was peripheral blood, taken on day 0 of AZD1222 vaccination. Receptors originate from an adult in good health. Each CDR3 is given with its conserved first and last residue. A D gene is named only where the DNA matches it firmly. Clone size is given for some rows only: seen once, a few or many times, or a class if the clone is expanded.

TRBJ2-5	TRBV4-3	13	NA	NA	TGCGCCAGCAGCCTCTCCTCCGCCGAGACCCAGTACTTC	CASSLSSAETQYF
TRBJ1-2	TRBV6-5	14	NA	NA	TGTGCCAGCAGTATACGAAACCGGGACTATGGCTACACCTTC	CASSIRNRDYGYTF
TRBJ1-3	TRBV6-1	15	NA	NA	TGTGCCAGCAGTGAAAGACGGATCCTTGGAAACACCATATATTTT	CASSERRILGNTIYF
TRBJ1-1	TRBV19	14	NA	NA	TGTGCCAGTAGTATAGATCTATGGGGTACTGAAGCTTTCTTT	CASSIDLWGTEAFF
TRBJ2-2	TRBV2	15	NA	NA	TGTGCCAGCAGTGAAGTGGAGGGGGCGGCCGGGGAGCTGTTTTTT	CASSEVEGAAGELFF
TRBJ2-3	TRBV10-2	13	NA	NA	TGCGCCACTACCTCGGGCGGCGGTAGTACGCAGTATTTT	CATTSGGGSTQYF
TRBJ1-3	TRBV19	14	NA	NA	TGTGCCAGCACGGGACCGTACTCTGGAAACACCATATATTTT	CASTGPYSGNTIYF
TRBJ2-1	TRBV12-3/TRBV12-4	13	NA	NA	TGTGCCAGCAGCCATCCCGCCGGGGGCCTGCAGTTCTTC	CASSHPAGGLQFF
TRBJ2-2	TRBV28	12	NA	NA	TGTGCCAGCAGTACTGTCCGGGGGGAGCTGTTTTTT	CASSTVRGELFF
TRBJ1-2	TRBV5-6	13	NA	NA	TGTGCCAGCAGCTTACAGGGAAACTATGGCTACACCTTC	CASSLQGNYGYTF
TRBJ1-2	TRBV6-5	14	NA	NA	TGTGCCAGCAGTTACTCGGCAGGGAAGAATGGCTACACCTTC	CASSYSAGKNGYTF
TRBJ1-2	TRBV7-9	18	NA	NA	TGTGCCAGCAGCTTATTCCGGTTGAGGACGGCTGAGGTCCATGGCTACACCTTC	CASSLFRLRTAEVHGYTF
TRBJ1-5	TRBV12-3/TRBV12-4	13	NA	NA	TGTGCCAGCAGTTTAGGTCTTGGTCAGCCCCAGCATTTT	CASSLGLGQPQHF
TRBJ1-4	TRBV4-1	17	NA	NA	TGCGCCAGCAGCCAAGTCGGCAGGGCAGCCCGAGAGGAAAAACTGTTTTTT	CASSQVGRAAREEKLFF
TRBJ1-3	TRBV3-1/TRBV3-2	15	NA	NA	TGTGCCAGCAGCCAAGATCACAGCTCTGGAAACACCATATATTTT	CASSQDHSSGNTIYF
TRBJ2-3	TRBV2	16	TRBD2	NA	TGTGCCAGCAGTGAAGGGGCGGGGGGGCCGACAGATACGCAGTATTTT	CASSEGAGGPTDTQYF
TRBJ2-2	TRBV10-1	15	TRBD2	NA	TGCGCCAGCAGTGGACTAGCGGGGGACCCCGGGGAGCTGTTTTTT	CASSGLAGDPGELFF
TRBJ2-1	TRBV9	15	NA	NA	TGTGCCAGCAGCGACGCAGGGTACACCTACAATGAGCAGTTCTTC	CASSDAGYTYNEQFF
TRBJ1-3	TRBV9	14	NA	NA	TGTGCCAGCAGCGTTATAGGGTTAGGAAACACCATATATTTT	CASSVIGLGNTIYF
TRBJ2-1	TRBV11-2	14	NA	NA	TGTGCCAGCAGCTTAGACGTAGGGGACAATGAGCAGTTCTTC	CASSLDVGDNEQFF
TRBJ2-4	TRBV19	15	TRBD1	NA	TGTGCCAGTAGTGTCAGGGAAGGGGGCTGGGGCATTCAGTACTTC	CASSVREGGWGIQYF
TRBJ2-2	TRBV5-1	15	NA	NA	TGCGCCAGCAGCCTGGGACTCTTCCCCACCGGGGAGCTGTTTTTT	CASSLGLFPTGELFF
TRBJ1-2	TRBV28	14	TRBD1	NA	TGTGCCAGCAGTTTAACAGGGGGTCTTGGTGGCTACACCTTC	CASSLTGGLGGYTF
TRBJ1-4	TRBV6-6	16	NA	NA	TGTGCCAGCAGTCCACGGGCGGTGTCAACTAATGAAAAACTGTTTTTT	CASSPRAVSTNEKLFF
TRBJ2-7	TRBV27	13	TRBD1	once	TGTGCCAGCAGAGAGGACAGGGACGACGAGCAGTACTTC	CASREDRDDEQYF
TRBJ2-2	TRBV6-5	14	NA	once	TGTGCCAGCGGGAAACAGAGGAACACCGGGGAGCTGTTTTTT	CASGKQRNTGELFF